This TCR beta chain was documented in a study of cytomegalovirus exposure and HLA in healthy donors. Whole-study findings and limits: Most TCR sequences showed up rarely, but some public TCRs showed up in many donors. Cytomegalovirus-associated status was assigned to roughly 160 TCR beta chains. High sensitivity and specificity were reportedly achieved when the classifier diagnosed cytomegalovirus status.

Details on this clone: The target antigen is unknown.

Germline V gene data show CDR1 as SNHLY and CDR2 as FYNNEI. V dropped 8 bases and J dropped 6 bases, with 26 bases sitting between them. This CDR3 has 16 residues. Separate from the approximately 720-subject first cohort was the approximately 120-subject validation cohort, to which the donors belonged. The table came from immunoSEQ multiplex PCR; TCRdb's copy has only in-frame clones and leaves some out. This sample yields 220,000 or so clones, of which around four fifths are seen a single time; roughly 5.5% belongs to the top ten. The chain couples TRBV2 to TRBJ2-7; D is unresolved. The sequencing sample was made of PBMCs. The sequence was obtained from a young woman in good health and CMV-seronegative. This chain's CDR3 is CASQWTREAPRVEQYF. CDR3 DNA sequence: TGTGCCAGCCAATGGACGAGAGAGGCCCCAAGGGTCGAGCAGTACTTC.